These 20 T cell receptor beta chains share one sample of origin, sequenced in a study of blood T cell repertoires in COVID-19 (TCRdb year 2020). The method behind the library was the immunoSEQ multiplex PCR assay. In its TCRdb copy, this immuneACCESS table keeps in-frame sequences only and misses some clones. Where compared with another copy, unresolved V genes explain less than half of these, and the others have no known cause. Recorded for this sample are around 250,000 clones; around 86% of them occurred a single time. The ten largest make up about a sixth of the sample. Sequencing was carried out using PBMCs or T cells enriched from blood (not recorded which). The receptors derive from a man aged 18-30 years who had recovered from COVID-19.

The rearrangement links TRBV2 to TRBJ1-6, with TRBD1 identical over 9 bases. J lost 13 bases, V lost 6 bases, and 13 bases had no gene match. CDR1 and CDR2 (germline): SNHLY, FYNNEI. This CDR3 has 15 residues. DNA of the CDR3: TGTGCCAGCAGCGTACAGGGGGCCGGAGGAATCCCCCTCCACTTT. As protein: CASSVQGAGGIPLHF. The full variable domain, completed using reference TRBV2 and TRBJ1-6, is EPEVTQTPSHQVTQMGQEVILRCVPISNHLYFYWYRQILGQKVEFLVSFYNNEISEKSEIFDDQFSVERPDGSNFTLKIRSTKLEDSAMYFCASSVQGAGGIPLHFGNGTRLTVT.

The genes are TRBV30 and TRBJ1-2; 8 bases agree with TRBD1. Germline-derived CDR1 and CDR2 are GTSNPN and SVGIG (reference sequence). The CDR3 loop spans 14 amino acids. The V gene end was trimmed by 1 base and the J gene end by 8 bases; junction bases not matched to a gene: 9. CDR3 in amino acids: CAWSATDRAGGYTF. In DNA form, the CDR3 reads TGTGCCTGGAGTGCGACGGACAGGGCGGGGGGCTACACCTTC.

The chain recombines TRBV6-1 with TRBJ2-5; tentative D call: TRBD2 (5 bases). This CDR3 contains 12 residues. Germline CDR1 MNHNS, CDR2 SASEGT. V gave up 2 bases and J gave up 5 bases, with 6 bases separating them. CDR3: CASSERGETQYF. The CDR3 nucleotides read TGTGCCAGCAGTGAAAGAGGGGAGACCCAGTACTTC.

The genes are TRBV6-2 or TRBV6-3 and TRBJ1-2; 9 nucleotides agree with TRBD1. The ends lost 5 bases at V and 0 bases at J; junction bases unmatched: 7. This CDR3 is built from 16 residues. Germline loops: CDR1 MNHEY, CDR2 SVGEGT. In DNA form, the CDR3 reads TGTGCCAGCAGTCAGAGGGACAGGGAAACTAACTATGGCTACACCTTC. As protein: CASSQRDRETNYGYTF.

The chain has TRBV10-3 and TRBJ2-5, with TRBD2 matching over 7 bases. Germline lookup yields CDR1 ENHRY and CDR2 SYGVKD. V lost 5 bases, J lost 2 bases, and 11 bases stayed unmatched. The CDR3 has 16 amino acids. The CDR3: CAISNSLAASQETQYF. As DNA, the CDR3 is TGTGCCATCAGTAATAGTCTAGCGGCGAGTCAAGAGACCCAGTACTTC.

The genes are TRBV7-2 and TRBJ2-5; 7 bases match TRBD2. After removal of 8 bases from V and 4 bases from J, the junction contained 7 bases not matched to a gene. Germline values: CDR1 SGHTA, CDR2 FQGNSA. The CDR3 loop spans 13 amino acids. The CDR3 DNA reads as TGTGCCAGCCGGGCGGGAGCGGGAGAGACCCAGTACTTC. It yields the protein CASRAGAGETQYF. Complete variable domain (other parts from reference TRBV7-2 and TRBJ2-5): GAGVSQSPSNKVTEKGKDVELRCDPISGHTALYWYRQSLGQGLEFLIYFQGNSAPDKSGLPSDRFSAERTGGSVSTLTIQRTQQEDSAVYLCASRAGAGETQYFGPGTRLLVL.

CDR3 region: CASSLEGISGSPLHF. Here the CDR3 DNA reads TGTGCCAGCAGTCTGGAGGGGATCAGCGGTTCACCCCTCCACTTT. The chain is built from TRBV2 and TRBJ1-6; a possible D gene is TRBD1 (5 bases). This CDR3 spans 15 amino acids. From germline, CDR1 is SNHLY and CDR2 FYNNEI. V dropped 5 bases and J dropped 9 bases, with 17 bases sitting between them.

This clone has only a few counts. The gene calls are TRBV4-1 and TRBJ1-2; 7 bases are a match to TRBD1. There are 14 residues in the CDR3. Germline V gene sequence: CDR1 MGHRA, CDR2 YSYEKL. After removal of 1 base from V and 7 bases from J, the junction contained 6 bases not matched to a gene. Here the CDR3 DNA reads TGCGCCAGCAGCCAAGCAAGGGGGCAAGTTGGCTACACCTTC. This codes for CASSQARGQVGYTF.

The gene calls are TRBV6-4 and TRBJ2-3, with 11 bases matching TRBD2. With 3 bases clipped from V and 5 bases from J, the junction kept 1 base outside the gene matches. Germline CDR1 reads MRHNA; CDR2 reads SNTAGT. This CDR3 is 14 amino acids long. CDR3 in amino acids: CASSEGLAGDTQYF. CDR3 coding DNA: TGTGCCAGCAGTGAAGGACTAGCGGGAGATACGCAGTATTTT.

The V call is TRBV10-3, the J call TRBJ2-1; the D gene is possibly TRBD2 (5 bases). V gave up 11 bases and J gave up 6 bases, with 29 bases separating them. Per germline, CDR1 ENHRY and CDR2 SYGVKD. This CDR3 is built from 17 residues. CDR3 amino acids: CASTDDILGVLVNEQFF. The CDR3 coding sequence is TGTGCCTCGACCGACGATATCTTGGGAGTTCTCGTCAATGAGCAGTTCTTC.

This clone was counted once. The chain uses TRBV5-1 and TRBJ1-3; perhaps TRBD1 as D (5 bases). CDR3 size: 16 residues. Germline values: CDR1 SGHRS, CDR2 YFSETQ. Trimming removed 0 bases at V and 4 bases at J, with 14 bases between. The CDR3 sequence is CASSLDQGLRGNTIYF. The CDR3 DNA reads TGCGCCAGCAGCTTGGACCAGGGATTAAGAGGAAACACCATATATTTT.

V gene TRBV5-5 combines with J gene TRBJ1-6; D might be TRBD1 (6 bases). This CDR3 contains 15 residues. Deletions cut 1 base from V and 8 bases from J, with 13 bases between. From germline, CDR1 is SGHKS and CDR2 YYEKEE (reference sequence). CDR3 protein: CASSLWGGQDSPLHF. CDR3 coding DNA: TGTGCCAGCAGCTTGTGGGGGGGGCAAGATTCACCCCTCCACTTT.

This clone was counted only a few times. The chain carries TRBV4-2 and TRBJ2-1; 8 bases fit TRBD2. The V gene end was trimmed by 5 bases and the J gene end by 6 bases; junction bases not matched to a gene: 6. The CDR3 spans 14 residues. Germline V gives CDR1 LGHNA, CDR2 YNFKEQ. The CDR3 sequence: CASSLGREGNEQFF. DNA of the CDR3: TGTGCCAGCAGCTTAGGCCGGGAGGGCAATGAGCAGTTCTTC.

The chain uses TRBV5-6 and TRBJ1-3, with 9 bases that match TRBD1. Germline V lookup: CDR1 SGHDT, CDR2 YYEEEE. This CDR3 is built from 17 residues. V gave up 4 bases and J gave up 2 bases; unmatched junction bases: 10. The DNA for the CDR3 is TGTGCCAGCAGCCTGGACAGGGGAAGTATAGCTGGAAACACCATATATTTT. It specifies CASSLDRGSIAGNTIYF.

This sequence joins TRBV7-9 and TRBJ1-1, with TRBD1 matching 12 bases. The ends lost 7 bases at V and 4 bases at J; junction bases unmatched: 13. The germline V gene has CDR1 SEHNR and CDR2 FQNEAQ (reference sequence). The CDR3 is 17 residues long. The CDR3 DNA reads as TGTGCCAGCACAAAGGCGGGACAGGGGGCGCCGGGCACTGAAGCTTTCTTT. The encoded protein is CASTKAGQGAPGTEAFF.

The chain has TRBV19 and TRBJ2-3, with 7 bases lining up with TRBD1. This CDR3 comprises 13 residues. With V trimmed by 5 bases and J by 4 bases, 3 bases remained unmatched. The germline V gene has CDR1 LNHDA and CDR2 SQIVND (reference sequence). The CDR3 sequence is CASSVTGADTQYF. CDR3 in DNA: TGTGCCAGTAGTGTAACAGGGGCAGATACGCAGTATTTT.

This rearrangement joins TRBV19 to TRBJ1-2, with D tentatively TRBD1 (6 bases). V was cut by 1 base and J by 3 bases, with 12 bases left in between. The germline gives CDR1 LNHDA, CDR2 SQIVND (reference sequence). The CDR3 contains 15 residues. CDR3 nucleotide sequence: TGTGCCAGTAGTATAGGAGAAGGGGGTCACTATGGCTACACCTTC. This codes for CASSIGEGGHYGYTF.

The chain links TRBV15 to TRBJ1-6; TRBD1 might be the D (6 bases). V gave up 1 base and J gave up 8 bases, with 12 bases separating them. This CDR3 is built from 15 residues. Germline lookup yields CDR1 LNHNV and CDR2 YYDKDF (reference sequence). CDR3: CATSRVRGVDSPLHF. The CDR3 DNA reads as TGTGCCACCAGCAGAGTCAGGGGAGTTGATTCACCCCTCCACTTT.

This clone has only one observation. At one end, the junction sequence differs from germline, possibly due to a read error. This chain joins TRBV15 and TRBJ1-3; 7 bases fit TRBD1. The CDR3 spans 15 residues. Germline assignment: CDR1 LNHNV and CDR2 YYDKDF (reference sequence). The CDR3, as DNA: TGTGCCACCAGCGGAGACAGGGTACGCGGAAACACCATATATTTT. Its translation is CATSGDRVRGNTIYF. Complete variable domain (other parts from reference TRBV15 and TRBJ1-3): DAMVIQNPRYQVTQFGKPVTLSCSQTLNHNVMYWYQQKSSQAPKLLFHYYDKDFNNEADTPDNFQSRRPNTSFCFLDIRSPGLGDTAMYLCATSGDRVRGNTIYFGEGSWLTVV.

The V and J genes are TRBV21-1 and TRBJ2-5; the table's D call of TRBD2 was not tested on the DNA. TRBV21-1 is a pseudogene locus. The CDR3 has 15 residues. CDR3 sequence (DNA): TGTGCCAGCAGCCAAAGGAGGGTGTTGCGGGAGACCCAGTACTTC. It yields the protein CASSQRRVLRETQYF.